This paragraph covers one TCR beta chain sequence. Its specificity is unknown. Sampling of blood occurred at baseline, cycle 4 day 1, and cycle 7 day 1. The data derive from a study of OX40 agonist ivuxolimab in advanced cancers. Whole-study findings and limits: Researchers did not establish what antigens the expanded peripheral T cells target. Certain nonresponding patients likewise had low normalized T-cell clonal expansion. Partial responders treated at 0.1-3.0 mg/kg exhibited clonal expansion among the lowest measured.

Assay: immunoSEQ multiplex PCR; the TCRdb copy retains only in-frame clones and omits some. The table lists 60,000 to 95,000 clones, 90% of them singletons. The TCR sequence derives from an adult with an advanced solid tumor such as melanoma, head and neck, liver or kidney cancer. The specimen was CD4+ or CD8+ T cells sorted from blood, collected in a trial of the OX40 agonist ivuxolimab.

CDR3: CASSIRGGLTGELFF. Here the CDR3 DNA reads TGTGCCAGCAGTATAAGGGGTGGGCTGACCGGGGAGCTGTTTTTT. V is TRBV28 and J is TRBJ2-2, with a tentative D call TRBD1 (5 bases). The germline V and J ends were trimmed by 5 bases and 5 bases, with 15 bases remaining between them. There are 15 residues in the CDR3. Germline values: CDR1 MDHEN, CDR2 SYDVKM.